This is a list of T cell receptor beta chains from one sample in a study of shared clonotypes between healthy human individuals. TCRdb's table, derived via immunoSEQ multiplex PCR, lists solely in-frame clones and lacks some. The sample contains about 670,000 clones, approximately 75% of which appear only once. The sample was memory CD4+ T cells sorted from blood. The receptors were gathered from a woman aged 30 to 39 in good health. CDR3s include the opening cysteine and the closing phenylalanine or tryptophan. Fields, in order: D gene, CDR3 length, J gene, V gene, clone size, CDR3 DNA, CDR3 protein. The D gene is left open where the match is weak. Clone size is not always given. Where it is, it says once, few, many or a class for expanded clones.

-,16,TRBJ1-4,TRBV15,-,TGTGCCACCAGCAGAGAAAGGAGGGCAACTAATGAAAAACTGTTTTTT,CATSRERRATNEKLFF
-,15,TRBJ2-7,TRBV7-9,-,TGTGCCAGCAGCTTAGGCAGGCGGAGCTCCTACGAGCAGTACTTC,CASSLGRRSSYEQYF
TRBD1,15,TRBJ1-1,TRBV7-2,-,TGTGCCAGCAGCTTAGGAGGGACAGGGGACACTGAAGCTTTCTTT,CASSLGGTGDTEAFF
TRBD1,15,TRBJ2-1,TRBV18,few,TGTGCCAGCTCATACGCGGGACAGGGTAACAATGAGCAGTTCTTC,CASSYAGQGNNEQFF
-,13,TRBJ1-3,TRBV7-2,-,TGTGCCAGCAGCCTTACAGGAGATACCACCATATATTTT,CASSLTGDTTIYF
-,15,TRBJ2-5,TRBV5-6,few,TGTGCCAGCAGCTTGCGGACGATGGGGGGAGAGACCCAGTACTTC,CASSLRTMGGETQYF
TRBD2,16,TRBJ2-3,TRBV7-9,-,TGTGCCAGCAGCCAGACTAGCGGGAGGCGCACAGATACGCAGTATTTT,CASSQTSGRRTDTQYF
-,13,TRBJ2-5,TRBV30,few,TGTGCCTGGAGACCCGGGTCCCAAGAGACCCAGTACTTC,CAWRPGSQETQYF
-,13,TRBJ1-1,TRBV28,-,TGTGCCAGCAGGTTGAGGGGTACCGGTGAAGCTTTCTTT,CASRLRGTGEAFF
-,12,TRBJ2-7,TRBV19,few,TGTGCCAGTAGCGCAAGCCCCTACGAGCAGTACTTC,CASSASPYEQYF
-,13,TRBJ1-2,TRBV5-4,-,TGTGCCAGCAGCCCGGATGCTAACTATGGCTACACCTTC,CASSPDANYGYTF
-,12,TRBJ2-3,TRBV29-1,-,TGCAGCGTTGATATAGTTGGAGATACGCAGTATTTT,CSVDIVGDTQYF
-,14,TRBJ1-2,TRBV29-1,few,TGCAGCGTTGAATACAGGGAGGGAGACTATGGCTACACCTTC,CSVEYREGDYGYTF
-,10,TRBJ2-7,TRBV20-1,-,TGCAGTGCTAGGGCGCACGAGCAGTACTTC,CSARAHEQYF
-,14,TRBJ2-7,TRBV18,-,TGTGCCAGCTCACCTTCCGGGACTCCGGACGAGCAGTACTTC,CASSPSGTPDEQYF
TRBD2,14,TRBJ2-7,TRBV11-3,-,TGTGCCAGCAGCGCCGGCGGGAGTAGGTACGAGCAGTACTTC,CASSAGGSRYEQYF
TRBD1,17,TRBJ1-1,TRBV7-9,few,TGTGCCAGCAGCTTAGTCTGGGACAGTAAAATGAACACTGAAGCTTTCTTT,CASSLVWDSKMNTEAFF
TRBD1,15,TRBJ1-4,TRBV28,-,TGTGCCAGCAAGGGACAGGGGGCAACTAATGAAAAACTGTTTTTT,CASKGQGATNEKLFF
TRBD1,14,TRBJ2-2,TRBV19,-,TGTGCCAGTAGAGGACAGGGGGCTGGCGGGGAGCTGTTTTTT,CASRGQGAGGELFF